Shown below are 7 T cell receptor beta chains from a single sample sequenced in a study of CD8+ T cells in alopecia areata. As for treatment: oral pan-JAK inhibitor, 5-10 mg twice daily. It was cDNA, reverse transcribed from extracted RNA, that served as the sequencing template. Assay: immunoSEQ multiplex PCR; the TCRdb copy retains only in-frame clones and omits some. The sample holds about 220,000 clones, 50% to 70% seen once. Sample: CD4+ T cells sorted from blood, taken at week 4, from a patient treated with tofacitinib. The receptors here all came from a human donor with alopecia areata.

This clone has more than one count but fewer than ten. The rearrangement links TRBV6-6 to TRBJ1-1, with TRBD1 as a possible D gene (6 bases). The CDR3 runs to 15 residues. Germline V gene data show CDR1 as MNHNY and CDR2 as SVGAGI (reference sequence). Trimming cost V 2 bases and J 0 bases, with 10 bases left between them. The CDR3 region has the DNA TGTGCCAGCAGTTACCCGACAGGAATGAACACTGAAGCTTTCTTT. Encoded protein: CASSYPTGMNTEAFF.

This chain links TRBV19 with TRBJ1-1; tentatively, D is TRBD1 (5 bases). The CDR3 runs to 13 residues. V was cut by 10 bases and J by 1 base, with 13 bases left in between. The germline V gene encodes CDR1 LNHDA and CDR2 SQIVND (reference sequence). The CDR3 sequence is CATRGGRNTEAFF. The DNA of the CDR3 is TGTGCCACTCGCGGGGGGAGGAACACTGAAGCTTTCTTT.

This clone was detected only a few times. The chain links TRBV7-2 to TRBJ2-7, with 9 bases identical to TRBD1. Germline lookup yields CDR1 SGHTA and CDR2 FQGNSA. The CDR3 totals 18 residues. V dropped 0 bases and J dropped 1; count of bases not matched to a gene: 10. The CDR3 is CASSLAGTGTTSSYEQYF. CDR3 DNA sequence: TGTGCCAGCAGCTTAGCCGGGACAGGGACAACTTCATCCTACGAGCAGTACTTC.

V gene TRBV11-1 combines with J gene TRBJ2-3, with 7 bases lining up with TRBD1. V shed 0 bases and J 3 bases; nucleotides not matched to a gene: 3. The germline V gene encodes CDR1 SGHAT and CDR2 FQDESV (reference sequence). The CDR3 length is 15 residues. CDR3 sequence (DNA): TGTGCCAGCAGCTTAGCGAGGGGGCCTACAGATACGCAGTATTTT. Amino acids: CASSLARGPTDTQYF.

This rearrangement joins TRBV30 to TRBJ1-2; tentatively, D is TRBD1 (5 bases). The CDR3 runs 13 residues. V lost 0 bases to trimming and J lost 6 bases, with 11 bases between them. Germline assignment: CDR1 GTSNPN and CDR2 SVGIG (reference sequence). The CDR3 DNA is TGTGCCTGGAGTGTCGGCAGGGTTGATGGCTACACCTTC. It encodes CAWSVGRVDGYTF.

The chain joins TRBV20-1 to TRBJ2-7; a weak D match, TRBD1 (5 bases). V lost 4 bases, J lost 4 bases, and 8 bases lay in between. Germline loops: CDR1 DFQATT, CDR2 SNEGSKA (reference sequence). The CDR3 is 11 residues long. The chain's CDR3 is CSAIRDYEQYF. The DNA of the CDR3 is TGCAGTGCTATCAGGGATTACGAGCAGTACTTC.

This clone has only a few counts. The chain employs TRBV29-1 and TRBJ2-1, with TRBD2 matching 11 bases. CDR3 size: 17 residues. Losses at the gene ends were 7 bases for V and 1 base for J; bases not matched to a gene: 12. The germline V gene encodes CDR1 SQVTM and CDR2 ANQGSEA. The CDR3 nucleotides are TGCAGCGCCCGCGGCCTAGCGGGGGGCCCTTCCTACAATGAGCAGTTCTTC. It translates to CSARGLAGGPSYNEQFF.